These T cell receptor beta chains were read from a single sample in a study of T-cell memory formation after mild COVID-19. TCRdb re-analysed the 5' RACE reads in MiXCR, keeping a single row per CDR3 protein. The sample carries 280,000 or so distinct CDR3 sequences, 8% to 9% recorded once. Sequenced input: PBMCs or a T cell subset sorted from them (not recorded which). The receptors derive from a man between 18 and 35 years old who had mild COVID-19 (a few samples of this study predate the infection). Cell type and time point are not known. CDR3s include the opening cysteine and the closing phenylalanine or tryptophan. A D gene is named only where the DNA matches it firmly. Not all rows give a size; the values are once, few, many and, for expanded clones, a class.

>few|-|TRBJ1-4|TRBV12-3/TRBV12-4
CASSFGLVLGAEKLFF
TGTGCCAGCAGTTTCGGGTTGGTCCTCGGGGCTGAAAAACTGTTTTTT
>-|TRBD2|TRBJ2-1|TRBV5-1
CASSLGLADGGEQFF
TGCGCCAGCAGCTTGGGGCTAGCGGACGGGGGTGAGCAGTTCTTC
>-|TRBD1|TRBJ1-5|TRBV2
CASRSPGTGTWPQHF
TGTGCCAGCAGATCGCCCGGGACAGGGACCTGGCCCCAGCATTTT
>-|TRBD1|TRBJ2-3|TRBV11-1
CASRAPGGDTQYF
TGTGCCAGCAGGGCCCCAGGGGGCGATACGCAGTATTTT
>-|TRBD2|TRBJ2-1|TRBV2
CASLRGESGNEQFF
TGTGCCAGCCTACGGGGGGAGTCGGGCAATGAGCAGTTCTTC
>few|-|TRBJ1-1|TRBV3-1
CASSRQVLRSTEAFF
TGTGCCAGCAGCCGACAGGTCCTTAGGAGCACTGAAGCTTTCTTT
>few|-|TRBJ2-6|TRBV6-2/TRBV6-3
CASSYDFGGLVSIGANVLTF
TGTGCCAGCAGTTACGATTTCGGGGGCCTGGTCTCTATTGGGGCCAACGTCCTGACTTTC
>many|-|TRBJ1-5|TRBV7-2
CASSIRTNQPQHF
TGTGCCAGCAGCATACGGACCAATCAGCCCCAGCATTTT
>few|TRBD2|TRBJ2-1|TRBV6-4
CASSALAGEYNEQFF
TGTGCCAGCAGTGCCCTAGCGGGGGAATACAATGAGCAGTTCTTC
>few|-|TRBJ1-1|TRBV12-3/TRBV12-4
CASSFGRTYAEAFF
TGTGCCAGCAGTTTCGGTAGGACCTACGCTGAAGCTTTCTTT
>few|-|TRBJ2-7|TRBV5-6
CASSLFRAGEQYF
TGTGCCAGCAGCTTGTTTCGGGCCGGCGAGCAGTACTTC
>many|-|TRBJ2-5|TRBV7-2
CASSLGWGQETQYF
TGTGCCAGCAGCTTAGGTTGGGGGCAAGAGACCCAGTACTTC
>few|-|TRBJ2-3|TRBV5-4
CASSLAFSSTDTQYF
TGTGCCAGCAGCTTGGCCTTCTCTAGCACAGATACGCAGTATTTT
>many|TRBD1|TRBJ2-3|TRBV5-1
CASSLMASGQGSDTQYF
TGCGCCAGCAGCTTGATGGCCTCGGGACAGGGATCAGATACGCAGTATTTT
>few|-|TRBJ2-7|TRBV12-3/TRBV12-4
CASTNGGQYEQYF
TGTGCCAGCACTAACGGGGGGCAATACGAGCAGTACTTC
>many|TRBD1|TRBJ1-1|TRBV20-1
CSAREGGTGTEAFF
TGCAGTGCTAGAGAAGGGGGGACAGGGACGGAAGCTTTCTTT
>-|-|TRBJ2-6|TRBV6-7
CARSGKAANVLTF
TGTGCCAGGTCAGGGAAAGCGGCCAACGTCCTGACTTTC
>-|-|TRBJ2-3|TRBV29-1
CLILGPKDLNTQYF
TGCCTCATTCTAGGGCCAAAGGACCTAAATACGCAGTATTTT
>few|TRBD1|TRBJ1-5|TRBV12-3/TRBV12-4
CASSSPGQGVQPQHF
TGTGCCAGCAGTTCGCCGGGACAGGGAGTTCAGCCCCAGCATTTT
>many|-|TRBJ2-1|TRBV7-3
CASSLNQGISYNEQFF
TGTGCCAGCAGCTTAAATCAGGGCATCTCCTACAATGAGCAGTTCTTC
>-|-|TRBJ2-3|TRBV7-2
CASSLRGIDTQYF
TGTGCCAGCAGCTTACGCGGGATAGATACGCAGTATTTT
>-|-|TRBJ2-2|TRBV29-1
CSVPGAATGELFF
TGCAGCGTTCCAGGGGCAGCCACCGGGGAGCTGTTTTTT
>few|TRBD2|TRBJ2-7|TRBV7-9
CASSLGAGETYEQYF
TGTGCCAGCAGCTTAGGGGCGGGGGAGACCTACGAGCAGTACTTC
>-|TRBD1|TRBJ1-5|TRBV6-6
CASGQLGQGPPNYSNQPQHF
TGTGCCAGCGGGCAACTGGGACAGGGCCCTCCCAATTATAGCAATCAGCCCCAGCATTTT
>many|-|TRBJ2-2|TRBV20-1
CSAAAWGAEFTGELFF
TGCAGTGCGGCCGCCTGGGGGGCGGAATTCACCGGGGAGCTGTTTTTT
>-|-|TRBJ1-4|TRBV11-2
CASSLDLGLGTYEKLFF
TGTGCCAGCAGCTTAGATCTCGGGTTGGGCACTTATGAAAAACTGTTTTTT
>-|-|TRBJ2-2|TRBV19
CASSTATHNTGELFF
TGTGCCAGTAGTACAGCGACTCACAACACCGGGGAGCTGTTTTTT
>-|TRBD1|TRBJ1-1|TRBV12-3/TRBV12-4
CASSLRFRGLVLKESRTEAFF
TGTGCCAGCAGTCTACGGTTCAGGGGGCTTGTTTTAAAGGAGAGTCGGACTGAAGCTTTCTTT
>-|-|TRBJ1-1|TRBV2
CASSGMIMNTEAFF
TGTGCCAGCAGTGGTATGATAATGAACACTGAAGCTTTCTTT
>many|TRBD1|TRBJ2-5|TRBV7-7
CASSLAGQGAGETQYF
TGTGCTAGCAGCTTAGCAGGACAGGGGGCCGGAGAGACCCAGTACTTC
>few|TRBD2|TRBJ2-2|TRBV6-5
CASSYRLAGWGELFF
TGTGCCAGCAGTTACCGACTAGCGGGTTGGGGGGAGCTGTTTTTT
>many|-|TRBJ1-6|TRBV7-2
CASSLGFQDLHF
TGTGCCAGCAGCTTAGGATTCCAAGACCTCCACTTT
>few|-|TRBJ2-7|TRBV19
CASSMDLMNYEQYF
TGTGCCAGTAGTATGGACTTGATGAACTACGAGCAGTACTTC
>few|TRBD2|TRBJ2-5|TRBV7-9
CASSNSYPSTSGGPETQYF
TGTGCCAGCAGCAATTCATATCCCTCGACTAGCGGGGGGCCAGAGACCCAGTACTTC
>-|-|TRBJ2-1|TRBV6-5
CASGGDNEQFF
TGTGCCAGTGGAGGTGACAATGAGCAGTTCTTC
>many|TRBD1|TRBJ1-1|TRBV6-2/TRBV6-3
CASSYDLQGTAFF
TGTGCCAGCAGTTACGATCTACAGGGGACGGCTTTCTTT